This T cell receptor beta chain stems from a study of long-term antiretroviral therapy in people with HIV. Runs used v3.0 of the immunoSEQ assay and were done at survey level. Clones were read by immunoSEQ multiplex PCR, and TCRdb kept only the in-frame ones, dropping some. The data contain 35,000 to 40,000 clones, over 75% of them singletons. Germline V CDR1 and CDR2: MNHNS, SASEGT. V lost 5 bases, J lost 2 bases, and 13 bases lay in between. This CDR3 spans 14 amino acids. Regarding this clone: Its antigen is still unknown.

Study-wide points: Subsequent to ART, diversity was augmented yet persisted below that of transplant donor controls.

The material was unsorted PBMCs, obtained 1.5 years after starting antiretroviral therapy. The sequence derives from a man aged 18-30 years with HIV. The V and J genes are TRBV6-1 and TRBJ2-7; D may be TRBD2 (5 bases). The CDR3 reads CASSTGIWTYEQYF. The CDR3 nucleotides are TGTGCCAGCAGTACCGGGATCTGGACCTACGAGCAGTACTTC.